This paragraph reports one T cell receptor (beta chain). Its specificity is unknown. TCRdb itself ran the 5' RACE reads through MiXCR, one entry per CDR3 protein. The sample includes 1.5 million to 2 million distinct CDR3 sequences, about 32% seen only once; the top ten take approximately 0.25%. This record belongs to a study of identical twins. V was trimmed by 5 bases and J by 7 bases, leaving 33 bases between them. This CDR3 is 19 amino acids long. The germline gives CDR1 PRHDT, CDR2 FYEKMQ (reference sequence). The study, taken as a whole, reports: Models underpredicted monozygotic twin sharing of out-of-frame TCR alpha.

Donors uniformly comprised healthy Caucasians. The sequenced material came from cord blood. The chain joins TRBV13 to TRBJ2-7; D gene unclear. The sequence derives from a newborn girl in good health. CDR3 protein: CASSARPGNPLLLGNEQYF. The CDR3 DNA sequence: TGTGCCAGCAGCGCCAGACCCGGCAACCCCCTACTTCTTGGCAATGAGCAGTACTTC.